Below, one T cell receptor (beta chain) is given with its context. V was trimmed by 4 bases and J by 1 base, leaving 15 bases between them. This CDR3 region has 16 residues. CDR1 is SGHNT and CDR2 is YYREEE in the germline V gene (reference sequence). Authors' data handling: Amplification from reference gene primers served as the basis for estimated nucleated cell counts. TCRdb keeps only in-frame clones here, not all; method: immunoSEQ multiplex PCR. V and J calls and clone size are as listed in that table; D and trimming were resolved from the DNA. Among tens of thousands of clones listed, roughly 90% were seen once. The data stem from a study of blood T cell repertoires in COVID-19.

The TCR originated in a human donor with active COVID-19. The donor label of this sample is uncertain. V is TRBV5-4 and J is TRBJ2-1; D is possibly TRBD2 (5 bases). Material: peripheral blood. The CDR3 bases are TGTGCCAGCAGCCCTGCGGAGCGGACGTCCTACAATGAGCAGTTCTTC. It specifies CASSPAERTSYNEQFF.